This TCR beta chain was obtained from a study of shared clonotypes between healthy human individuals. The protocol was immunoSEQ multiplex PCR, while the TCRdb copy is restricted to in-frame clones and leaves out a portion. Among approximately 980,000 clones listed, about 80% were seen once. This CDR3 contains 14 residues. The V gene's germline CDR1 is MDHEN and CDR2 SYDVKM. Trimming pared 6 bases from V and 1 base from J, leaving 12 bases between. A word on this clone: Its antigen is currently unknown.

Overall study results and limits: Naive subsets generally exceeded memory subsets in estimated richness.

The receptor's source is a man aged 18 to 29 in good health. The chain uses TRBV28 and TRBJ2-5, with a weak D call TRBD1 (7 bases). The specimen sequenced was memory CD4+ T cells sorted from blood. Subset indicated: CD45RA-negative fraction. The CDR3 nucleotides read TGTGCCAGCAGCTCCCAGGGGGGCCAAGAGACCCAGTACTTC. Translating gives CASSSQGGQETQYF.